This TCR beta chain was recorded in a study of blood T cell repertoires in COVID-19. The overall study: Whether acute or convalescent, the COVID-19 samples came from the United States, Italy and Spain. T cells, B-cell-depleted T cells, or PBMCs supplied cDNA or gDNA.

The protocol was immunoSEQ multiplex PCR, while the TCRdb copy is restricted to in-frame clones and leaves out a portion. The repertoire holds around 75,000 clones, around nine tenths seen once, with approximately 1.4% in the top ten. Trimming left V 4 bases short and J 0 bases short, with 17 bases between. The CDR3 runs to 17 residues. CDR1 and CDR2 (germline): MNHEY, SVGEGT. The chain is built from TRBV6-2 or TRBV6-3 and TRBJ2-3; no firm D call. The TCR was taken from a human donor in a cohort sampled during active COVID-19. The sample was peripheral blood. The CDR3 reads CASSSGGRKPSTDTQYF. The CDR3 DNA follows: TGTGCCAGCAGTTCCGGCGGCCGCAAGCCTAGCACAGATACGCAGTATTTT.